A single sample is the source of the 17 T cell receptor beta chains below, sequenced in a study of blood T cell repertoires in COVID-19 (dated by TCRdb to the early 2020s). Library creation used the immunoSEQ multiplex PCR assay. In TCRdb, the immuneACCESS table is reduced to in-frame sequences with V and J assigned. These tables do not hold every clone; where another copy was compared, an unresolved V gene accounts for under half, and the others remain unexplained. This sample gives some 200,000 clones in total; 80% to 85% of them show up just once. The ten largest account for roughly 5.3% of the sample. The source material was peripheral blood. These receptor sequences come from a woman in her sixties who had recovered from COVID-19.

The chain couples TRBV6-5 to TRBJ2-1; no reliable D call. The CDR3 totals 15 residues. The germline gives CDR1 MNHEY, CDR2 SVGAGI. V lost 2 bases and J lost 0, with 8 bases in between. The CDR3 sequence is CASSYQRASYNEQFF. Here the CDR3 DNA reads TGTGCCAGCAGTTACCAGCGAGCCTCCTACAATGAGCAGTTCTTC.

The chain links TRBV2 to TRBJ2-1, with D unresolved. Germline loops: CDR1 SNHLY, CDR2 FYNNEI. The CDR3 runs to 11 residues. The V end lost 4 bases, the J end lost 8 bases, and 6 bases lay between the germline ends. The CDR3 DNA sequence: TGTGCCAGCAGTGGTGAGCATGAGCAGTTCTTC. This sequence encodes CASSGEHEQFF. The full variable domain, completed using reference TRBV2 and TRBJ2-1, is EPEVTQTPSHQVTQMGQEVILRCVPISNHLYFYWYRQILGQKVEFLVSFYNNEISEKSEIFDDQFSVERPDGSNFTLKIRSTKLEDSAMYFCASSGEHEQFFGPGTRLTVL.

V and J are TRBV5-1 and TRBJ2-5, with 12 bases lining up with TRBD2. The V and J ends lost 0 bases and 2 bases, in that order; junction bases with no gene match: 5. The CDR3 extends over 17 amino acids. CDR1 is SGHRS and CDR2 is YFSETQ in the germline V gene. CDR3 loop: CASSLGLGLAGQETQYF. CDR3 in DNA: TGCGCCAGCAGCTTGGGGCTCGGACTAGCGGGACAAGAGACCCAGTACTTC.

The table lists this clone with a count of one. As DNA, the CDR3 is TGTGCCAGCAGTTCTAGCGGGGGGGCCAACAATGAGCAGTTCTTC. Amino acid sequence: CASSSSGGANNEQFF. The rearrangement links TRBV6-5 to TRBJ2-1; TRBD2 agrees at 12 bases. The CDR3 is 15 amino acids. CDR1 and CDR2 from the germline V gene are MNHEY and SVGAGI. With V trimmed by 4 bases and J by 5 bases, 3 bases remained unmatched.

There are many counts of this clone. The chain recombines TRBV4-2 with TRBJ2-3, with D possibly being TRBD2 (5 bases). The CDR3 totals 15 residues. Germline CDR1 reads LGHNA; CDR2 reads YNFKEQ. With 1 base removed from V and 2 bases from J, the gap between germline ends came to 10 bases. The CDR3 reads CASSQGTSNTDTQYF. The CDR3 nucleotides are TGTGCCAGCAGCCAAGGGACTTCAAACACAGATACGCAGTATTTT.

To note about this clone: Other DNA sequences in this specimen translate into the identical CDR3. V usage is TRBV30 and J usage is TRBJ1-2; perhaps TRBD1 as D (6 bases). This CDR3 contains 12 residues. Germline V gene data show CDR1 as GTSNPN and CDR2 as SVGIG (reference sequence). V was pared by 0 bases and J by 4 bases, with 6 bases between. The CDR3 region is CAWSVRGYGYTF. The CDR3 DNA is TGTGCCTGGAGTGTCAGGGGCTATGGCTACACCTTC.

The V call is TRBV9, the J call TRBJ2-1; the match to TRBD2 covers 12 bases. Looked up from germline, CDR1 is SGDLS and CDR2 is YYNGEE. CDR3 length equals 17 residues. Trimming cost V 3 bases and J 4 bases; bases outside gene matches: 8. This CDR3 reads CASSGSSGGARYNEQFF. DNA for the CDR3: TGTGCCAGCAGCGGATCTAGCGGGGGGGCCCGTTACAATGAGCAGTTCTTC.

The J gene is TRBJ1-5, the V gene TRBV10-1; 7 bases agree with TRBD1. The CDR3 covers 20 residues. Germline-derived CDR1 and CDR2 are WNHNN and SYGVQD (reference sequence). The V and J ends lost 8 bases and 2 bases, in that order; junction bases with no gene match: 24. The chain's CDR3 is CASAQLGTAACGIGNQPQHF. The CDR3 DNA reads as TGCGCCAGCGCTCAACTAGGGACAGCCGCTTGCGGCATCGGCAATCAGCCCCAGCATTTT.

V and J are TRBV19 and TRBJ1-5, with a possible D match to TRBD1 (5 bases). CDR1 and CDR2 from the germline V gene are LNHDA and SQIVND (reference sequence). This CDR3 comprises 12 residues. The CDR3 sequence: CASTESNQPQHF. CDR3 in DNA: TGTGCTTCGACAGAAAGCAATCAGCCCCAGCATTTT.

This chain uses TRBV30 with TRBJ1-2; D gene uncertain. Germline V CDR1 and CDR2: GTSNPN, SVGIG (reference sequence). The CDR3 spans 11 residues. V lost 6 bases, J lost 8 bases, and 13 bases lay in between. CDR3 coding DNA: TGTGCCTGCCCGAGGAGAGGAGGCTACACCTTC. It yields the protein CACPRRGGYTF.

The sample holds a few counts of this clone. V usage is TRBV7-9 and J usage is TRBJ2-7, with 10 nucleotides matching TRBD1. V dropped 4 bases and J dropped 5; count of bases not matched to a gene: 5. The germline CDR1 and CDR2 sequences are SEHNR and FQNEAQ (reference sequence). The CDR3 is made up of 14 amino acids. CDR3 DNA sequence: TGTGCCAGCAGCTCGGACAGGGGGGAGGACGAGCAGTACTTC. Protein sequence: CASSSDRGEDEQYF.

V gene TRBV11-1 combines with J gene TRBJ2-3, with TRBD2 matching 9 bases. With 1 base clipped from V and 2 bases from J, the junction kept 1 base outside the gene matches. The CDR3 length is 15 residues. CDR1 and CDR2 (germline): SGHAT, FQDESV (reference sequence). The CDR3 bases are TGTGCCAGCAGCTTAGGCGGGGGGGTCACAGATACGCAGTATTTT. It specifies CASSLGGGVTDTQYF.

This clone was found a few times. This rearrangement joins TRBV4-2 to TRBJ2-3; 8 nucleotides agree with TRBD2. Per the germline V gene, CDR1 is LGHNA and CDR2 is YNFKEQ. V lost 4 bases and J lost 2; bases outside the gene matches: 8. This CDR3 spans 16 amino acids. The CDR3 DNA reads TGTGCCAGCAGCCGTTGGGGAGCGGGGGACACAGATACGCAGTATTTT. As protein: CASSRWGAGDTDTQYF.

The V and J genes are TRBV7-8 and TRBJ2-7; maybe TRBD1 (7 bases). The germline CDR1 and CDR2 sequences are SGHVS and FQNEAQ. The CDR3 is 15 residues long. V lost 5 bases to trimming and J lost 8 bases, with 22 bases between them. The CDR3, as DNA: TGTGCCAGCAGCCATATCCTGGACAGGACTACGAAGCAGTACTTC. Protein sequence: CASSHILDRTTKQYF.

The chain has TRBV6-5 and TRBJ1-4; 9 bases map to TRBD1. The CDR3 spans 13 residues. The germline CDR1 and CDR2 sequences are MNHEY and SVGAGI. The V gene end was trimmed by 4 bases and the J gene end by 8 bases; junction bases not matched to a gene: 2. The CDR3 protein is CASSSGTGEKLFF. Written as DNA, the CDR3 is TGTGCCAGCAGTTCCGGGACAGGGGAAAAACTGTTTTTT.

This clone was counted ten times or more. This same CDR3 is encoded by further DNA sequences in the sample. The V and J genes are TRBV29-1 and TRBJ2-7, with 9 bases identical to TRBD1. The germline V gene encodes CDR1 SQVTM and CDR2 ANQGSEA. The length of the CDR3 is 13 residues. V shed 4 bases and J 6 bases; nucleotides not matched to a gene: 7. CDR3 DNA: TGCAGCGTTGTAGGGGGACAGGGAGGCGAGCAGTACTTC. Translated: CSVVGGQGGEQYF.

The chain carries TRBV5-1 and TRBJ2-7; a possible D gene is TRBD1 (5 bases). The CDR3 loop spans 16 amino acids. From germline, CDR1 is SGHRS and CDR2 YFSETQ. V was clipped by 0 bases and J by 4 bases, with 17 bases between them. The CDR3 spells CASSLVGASQPYEQYF. CDR3 bases: TGCGCCAGCAGCTTGGTTGGGGCCTCCCAACCTTACGAGCAGTACTTC.